This T cell receptor beta chain originates from a study of blood T cell repertoires in COVID-19. Across the whole study: Samples taken during acute and convalescent COVID-19 were collected in the United States, Italy and Spain. The analysed material was cDNA or gDNA that came from T cells, B-cell-depleted T cells, or PBMCs.

In the original workflow: How many nucleated cells were present was estimated from reference gene primer amplification. Sequencing used immunoSEQ multiplex PCR; TCRdb keeps in-frame clones, though not all of them. The V and J calls and clone size were taken over from that table, and D and trimming were inferred from the DNA. Among 250,000 to 400,000 clones, about nine tenths were seen once, and the ten largest hold 1.6%. The V end was cut by 1 base, the J end by 7 bases, with 8 bases between. This CDR3 spans 13 amino acids. CDR1 SGHTA and CDR2 FQGNSA come from the germline V gene. Enrolment of Seattle patients took place during active infection, and they were followed longitudinally.

Source material: peripheral blood. The V and J genes are TRBV7-2 and TRBJ1-5; D might be TRBD1 (5 bases). The receptor was derived from a woman aged 30 to 39 with COVID-19, enrolled during active disease. The DNA for the CDR3 is TGTGCCAGCAGCTTAGGGGGACTGCAGCCCCAGCATTTT. It translates to CASSLGGLQPQHF.